The clone carrying this T cell receptor beta chain was seen just once. Its target is unknown. These data come from a study of T cell responses to AZD1222 COVID-19 vaccine. The overall study: Second doses at about 4 or about 12 weeks were pooled.

General study results and limits: Sampling captured repertoires only after the peak T cell response. Of the AZD1222 recipients, only 5 to 7 were seropositive at baseline. Donors were chiefly white British, with a greater number of females, and clonal diversity was perhaps underestimated.

Clones were sequenced by immunoSEQ multiplex PCR, and TCRdb holds only the in-frame ones, with some missing. The table includes about 110,000 clones, around 84% detected once. Sequencing used peripheral blood, obtained on day 0 of AZD1222 vaccination. This sequence originates from an adult in good health.

In nucleotides, the CDR3 is TGTGCCAGCAGTGGGGTACAGGACAGAAAGAGCACAGATACGCAGTATTTT. Its protein product is CASSGVQDRKSTDTQYF. The V and J genes are TRBV6-4 and TRBJ2-3, with a weak D call TRBD1 (6 bases). The germline gives CDR1 MRHNA, CDR2 SNTAGT. The CDR3 consists of 17 residues. Trimming pared 4 bases from V and 0 bases from J, leaving 17 bases between.